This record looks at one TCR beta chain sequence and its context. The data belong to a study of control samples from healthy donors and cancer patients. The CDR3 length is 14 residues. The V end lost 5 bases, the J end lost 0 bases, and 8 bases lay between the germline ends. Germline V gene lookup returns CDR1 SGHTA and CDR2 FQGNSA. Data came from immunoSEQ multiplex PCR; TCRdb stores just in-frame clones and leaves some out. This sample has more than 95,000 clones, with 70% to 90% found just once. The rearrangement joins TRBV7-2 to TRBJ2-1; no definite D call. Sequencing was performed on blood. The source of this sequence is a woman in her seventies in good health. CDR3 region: CASSVDGSYNEQFF. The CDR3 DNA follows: TGTGCCAGCAGCGTGGACGGCTCCTACAATGAGCAGTTCTTC. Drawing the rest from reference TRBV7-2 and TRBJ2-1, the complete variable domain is GAGVSQSPSNKVTEKGKDVELRCDPISGHTALYWYRQSLGQGLEFLIYFQGNSAPDKSGLPSDRFSAERTGGSVSTLTIQRTQQEDSAVYLCASSVDGSYNEQFFGPGTRLTVL.